This T cell receptor (beta chain) was documented in a study of T cell changes during pregnancy in multiple sclerosis. TCRdb's table, derived via immunoSEQ multiplex PCR, lists solely in-frame clones and lacks some. The sample comprises roughly 89,000 clones, around 92% of which are singletons, and roughly 2.4% rests with the top ten. The junction had 7 bases not matched to a gene; V was cut back by 2 bases and J by 3 bases. CDR3 length equals 16 residues. The V gene's germline CDR1 is MGHDK and CDR2 SYGVNS. The chain is built from TRBV25-1 and TRBJ2-1; 7 positions match TRBD2. The sequence derives from a female donor with multiple sclerosis, enrolled in a pregnancy study. Sequenced material: peripheral blood, taken in the third trimester of pregnancy. Here the CDR3 DNA reads TGTGCCAGCAGTGAACCCGGGGGGATGGGCTACAATGAGCAGTTCTTC. Its translation is CASSEPGGMGYNEQFF. The variable domain in full, completed from reference TRBV25-1 and TRBJ2-1, reads EADIYQTPRYLVIGTGKKITLECSQTMGHDKMYWYQQDPGMELHLIHYSYGVNSTEKGDLSSESTVSRIRTEHFPLTLESARPSHTSQYLCASSEPGGMGYNEQFFGPGTRLTVL.